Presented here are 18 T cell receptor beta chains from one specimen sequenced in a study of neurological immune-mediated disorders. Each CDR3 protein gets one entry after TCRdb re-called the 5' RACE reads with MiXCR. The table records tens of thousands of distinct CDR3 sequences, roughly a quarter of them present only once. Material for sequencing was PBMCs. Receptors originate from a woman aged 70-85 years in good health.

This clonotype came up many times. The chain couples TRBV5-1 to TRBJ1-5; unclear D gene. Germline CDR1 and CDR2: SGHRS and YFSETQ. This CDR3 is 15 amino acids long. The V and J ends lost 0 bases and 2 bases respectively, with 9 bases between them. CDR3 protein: CASSLGLSGNQPQHF. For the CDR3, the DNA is TGCGCCAGCAGCTTGGGCTTGAGTGGCAATCAGCCCCAGCATTTT. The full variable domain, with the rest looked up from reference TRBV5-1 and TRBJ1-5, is KAGVTQTPRYLIKTRGQQVTLSCSPISGHRSVSWYQQTPGQGLQFLFEYFSETQRNKGNFPGRFSGRQFSNSRSEMNVSTLELGDSALYLCASSLGLSGNQPQHFGDGTRLSIL.

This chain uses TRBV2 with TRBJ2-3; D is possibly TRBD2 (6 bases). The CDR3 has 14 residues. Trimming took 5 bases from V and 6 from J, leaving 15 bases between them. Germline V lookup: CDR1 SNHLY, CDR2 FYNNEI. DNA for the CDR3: TGTGCCAGCAGTTCAACTAGCCCCAGGGATACGCAGTATTTT. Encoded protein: CASSSTSPRDTQYF.

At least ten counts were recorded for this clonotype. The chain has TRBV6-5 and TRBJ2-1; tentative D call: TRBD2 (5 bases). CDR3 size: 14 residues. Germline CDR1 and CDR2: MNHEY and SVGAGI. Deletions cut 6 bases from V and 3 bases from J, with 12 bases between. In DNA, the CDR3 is TGTGCCAGCAGCTACAGCGGAAACTACAATGAGCAGTTCTTC. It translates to CASSYSGNYNEQFF.

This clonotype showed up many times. DNA of the CDR3: TGTGCCAGCAGCCTCACCGGGGCGGGCTATGGCTACACCTTC. Translating it yields CASSLTGAGYGYTF. This chain connects TRBV27 to TRBJ1-2, with a possible D match to TRBD1 (5 bases). Germline CDR1 is MNHEY and CDR2 is SMNVEV (reference sequence). V lost 6 bases and J 4 bases, leaving 15 bases between the germline ends. This CDR3 has 14 amino acids.

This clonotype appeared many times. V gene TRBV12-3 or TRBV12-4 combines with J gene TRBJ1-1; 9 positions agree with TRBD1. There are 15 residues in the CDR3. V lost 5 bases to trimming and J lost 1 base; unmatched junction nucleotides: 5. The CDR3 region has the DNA TGTGCCAGCAGTAAACCGGGACAGGGGAACACTGAAGCTTTCTTT. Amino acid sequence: CASSKPGQGNTEAFF.

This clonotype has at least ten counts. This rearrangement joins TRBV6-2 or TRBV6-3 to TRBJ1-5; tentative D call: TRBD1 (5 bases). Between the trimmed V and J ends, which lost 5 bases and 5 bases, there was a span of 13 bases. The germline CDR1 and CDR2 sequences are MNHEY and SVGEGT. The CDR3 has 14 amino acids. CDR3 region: CASSAPGFYQPQHF. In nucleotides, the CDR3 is TGTGCCAGCAGTGCGCCAGGGTTCTATCAGCCCCAGCATTTT.

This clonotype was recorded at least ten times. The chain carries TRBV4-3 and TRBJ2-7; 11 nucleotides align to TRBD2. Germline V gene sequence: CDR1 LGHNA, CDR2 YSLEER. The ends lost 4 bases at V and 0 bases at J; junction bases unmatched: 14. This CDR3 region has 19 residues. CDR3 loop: CASSPQGGLAGGPSYEQYF. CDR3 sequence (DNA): TGCGCCAGCAGCCCCCAGGGGGGGCTAGCGGGAGGACCCTCCTACGAGCAGTACTTC.

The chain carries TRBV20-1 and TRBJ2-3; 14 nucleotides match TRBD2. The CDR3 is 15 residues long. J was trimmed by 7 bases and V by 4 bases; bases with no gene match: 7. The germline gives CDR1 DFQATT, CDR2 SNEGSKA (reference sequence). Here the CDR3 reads CSATPGTSGRYTQYF. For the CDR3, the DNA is TGCAGTGCTACTCCGGGGACTAGCGGGAGATATACGCAGTATTTT.

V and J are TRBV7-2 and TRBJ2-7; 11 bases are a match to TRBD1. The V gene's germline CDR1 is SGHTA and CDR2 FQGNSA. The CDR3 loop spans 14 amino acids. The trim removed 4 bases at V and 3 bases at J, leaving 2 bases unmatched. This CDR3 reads CASSSGTGGYEQYF. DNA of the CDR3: TGTGCCAGCAGCTCCGGGACAGGGGGCTACGAGCAGTACTTC.

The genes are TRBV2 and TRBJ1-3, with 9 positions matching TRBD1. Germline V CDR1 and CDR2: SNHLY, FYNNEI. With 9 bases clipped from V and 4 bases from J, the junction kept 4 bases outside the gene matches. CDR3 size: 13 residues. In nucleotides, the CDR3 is TGTGCCAGTGGACAGGGGAGAGGAAACACCATATATTTT. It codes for CASGQGRGNTIYF.

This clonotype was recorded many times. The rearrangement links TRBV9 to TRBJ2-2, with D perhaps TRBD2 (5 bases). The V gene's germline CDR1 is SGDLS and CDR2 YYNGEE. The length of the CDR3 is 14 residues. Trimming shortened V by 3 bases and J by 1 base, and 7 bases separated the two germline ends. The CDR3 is CASSGTLNTGELFF. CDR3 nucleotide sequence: TGTGCCAGCAGCGGGACTCTGAACACCGGGGAGCTGTTTTTT.

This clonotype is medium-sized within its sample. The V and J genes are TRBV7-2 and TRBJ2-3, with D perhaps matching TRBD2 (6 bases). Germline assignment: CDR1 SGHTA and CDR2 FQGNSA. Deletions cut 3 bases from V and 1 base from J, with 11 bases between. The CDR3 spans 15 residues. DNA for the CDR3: TGTGCCAGCAGCTTGCGGGGATCGGGCACAGATACGCAGTATTTT. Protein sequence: CASSLRGSGTDTQYF.

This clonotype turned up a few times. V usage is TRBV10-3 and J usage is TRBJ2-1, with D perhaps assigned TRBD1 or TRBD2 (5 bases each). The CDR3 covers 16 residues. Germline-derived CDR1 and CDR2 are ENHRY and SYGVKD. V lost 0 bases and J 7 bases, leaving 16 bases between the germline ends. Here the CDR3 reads CAISESPGQGPNEQFF. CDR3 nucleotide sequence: TGTGCCATCAGTGAGTCCCCCGGTCAGGGACCAAATGAGCAGTTCTTC.

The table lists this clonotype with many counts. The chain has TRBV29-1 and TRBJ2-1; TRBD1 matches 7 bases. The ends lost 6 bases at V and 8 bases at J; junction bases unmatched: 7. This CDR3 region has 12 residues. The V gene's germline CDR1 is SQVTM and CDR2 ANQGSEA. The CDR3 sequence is CSVTTGWDEQFF. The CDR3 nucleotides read TGCAGCGTCACGACAGGGTGGGATGAGCAGTTCTTC.

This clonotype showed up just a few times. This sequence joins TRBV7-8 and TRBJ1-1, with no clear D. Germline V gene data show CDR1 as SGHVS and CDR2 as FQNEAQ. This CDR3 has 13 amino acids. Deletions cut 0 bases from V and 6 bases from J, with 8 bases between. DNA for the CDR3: TGTGCCAGCAGCTTAGCTGGGTCCCCTGAAGCTTTCTTT. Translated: CASSLAGSPEAFF.

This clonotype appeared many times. CDR3 DNA: TGTGCCAGCAGCTCCCCGGGACAGGGACCGATTAGCACAGATACGCAGTATTTT. As protein: CASSSPGQGPISTDTQYF. This chain connects TRBV11-1 to TRBJ2-3, with 9 bases aligning to TRBD1. This CDR3 is built from 18 residues. Germline-derived CDR1 and CDR2 are SGHAT and FQDESV (reference sequence). Unmatched junction bases numbered 11, after V lost 4 bases and J lost 0 bases.

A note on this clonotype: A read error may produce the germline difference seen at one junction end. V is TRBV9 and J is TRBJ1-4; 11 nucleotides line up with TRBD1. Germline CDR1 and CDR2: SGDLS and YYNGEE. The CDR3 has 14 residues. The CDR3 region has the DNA TGCGCCAGCAGGACAGGGGGCCGAGGAGAAAAACTGTTTTTT. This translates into CASRTGGRGEKLFF.

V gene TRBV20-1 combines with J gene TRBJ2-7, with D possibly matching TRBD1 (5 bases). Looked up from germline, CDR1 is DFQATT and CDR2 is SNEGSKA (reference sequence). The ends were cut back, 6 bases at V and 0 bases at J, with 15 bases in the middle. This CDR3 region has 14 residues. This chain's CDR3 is CSALSDDSSYEQYF. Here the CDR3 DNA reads TGCAGTGCCCTCTCAGACGACAGCTCCTACGAGCAGTACTTC.